This TCR beta chain was captured in a study of radiotherapy plus CTLA-4 blockade in lung cancer (dated by TCRdb to between 2018 and 2020). Study-level background: Objective responses occurred in roughly 19% of enrolled patients, and under 40% achieved disease control. Points the paper makes about the study in general: After treatment with radiotherapy and ipilimumab, TCR clones that came from tumors expanded in the peripheral blood. The strongest predictors of response were reported to be early dynamic shifts in blood T cell clones along with a rise in serum interferon-beta following radiation.

This clone was detected a few times. What antigen it recognizes has not been identified. Base qualities are missing; no much larger clone stands one base away. Libraries came from the immunoSEQ multiplex PCR assay. The clones in this table, taken by TCRdb from immuneACCESS, are in-frame only. Not every clone is retained; where verified, under half of the shortfall comes from an unresolved V gene, and the cause of the rest is unknown. Across this sample there are about 97,000 clones, with roughly 74% seen only once. Around 2.7% of the sample rests with the top ten. Focal radiation therapy combined with CTLA-4 blockade (ipilimumab) was tested in patients with chemo-refractory metastatic non-small-cell lung cancer. The germline V gene yields SGHTA for CDR1 and FQGNSA for CDR2. From cysteine to phenylalanine, the CDR3 is 14 amino acids long. Solely the CDR3 DNA is kept, with 42 bases framed from the first base. Trimming leaves V shorter by 1 base and J shorter by 4 bases, with the junction holding 3 bases beyond the gene matches.

The sample was peripheral blood, taken from a patient treated with radiotherapy plus ipilimumab. The sequence joins TRBV7-2 to TRBJ2-7, and TRBD2 aligns with 8 junction nucleotides. This TCR was recovered from a human donor with non-small cell lung cancer who had a partial response to radiotherapy plus ipilimumab. Some clones in this sample may be carry-over from other donors' samples. The encoded CDR3 is CASSLGGGFYEQYF. The DNA sequence is given as TGTGCCAGCAGCTTAGGCGGGGGGTTTTACGAGCAGTACTTC.